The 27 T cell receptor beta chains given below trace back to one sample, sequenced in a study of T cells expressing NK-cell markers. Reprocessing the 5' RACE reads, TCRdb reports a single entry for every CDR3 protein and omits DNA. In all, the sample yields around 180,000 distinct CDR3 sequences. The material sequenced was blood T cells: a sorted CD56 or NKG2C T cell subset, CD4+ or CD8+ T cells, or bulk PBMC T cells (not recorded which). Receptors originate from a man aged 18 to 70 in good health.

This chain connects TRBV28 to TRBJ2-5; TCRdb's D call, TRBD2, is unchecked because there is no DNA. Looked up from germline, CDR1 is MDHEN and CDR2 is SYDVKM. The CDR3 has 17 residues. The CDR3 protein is CASSLGRLAGGQETQYF.

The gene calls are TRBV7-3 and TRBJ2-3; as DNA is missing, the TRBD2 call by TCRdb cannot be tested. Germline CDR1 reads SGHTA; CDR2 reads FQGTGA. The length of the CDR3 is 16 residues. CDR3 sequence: CASSPLAGGSTDTQYF.

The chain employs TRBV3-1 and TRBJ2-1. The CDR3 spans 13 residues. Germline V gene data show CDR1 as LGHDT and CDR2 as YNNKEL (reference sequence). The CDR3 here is CASSQGGPREQFF.

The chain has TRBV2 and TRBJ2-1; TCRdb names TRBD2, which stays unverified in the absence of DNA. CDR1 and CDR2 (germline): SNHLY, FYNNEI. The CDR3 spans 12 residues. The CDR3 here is CACRPGRDEQFF.

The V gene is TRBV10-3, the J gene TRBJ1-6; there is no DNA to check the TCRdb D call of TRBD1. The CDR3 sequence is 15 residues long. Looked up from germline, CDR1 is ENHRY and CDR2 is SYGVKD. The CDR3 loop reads CAISGGDREYSPLHF.

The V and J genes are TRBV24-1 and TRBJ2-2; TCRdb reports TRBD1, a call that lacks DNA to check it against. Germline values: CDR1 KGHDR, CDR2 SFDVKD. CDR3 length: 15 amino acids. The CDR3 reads CATPDRGPNTGELFF.

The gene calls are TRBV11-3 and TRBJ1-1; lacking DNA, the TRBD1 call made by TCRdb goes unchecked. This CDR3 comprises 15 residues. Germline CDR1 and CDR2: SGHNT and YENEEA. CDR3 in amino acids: CASSLGGGPTSEAFF.

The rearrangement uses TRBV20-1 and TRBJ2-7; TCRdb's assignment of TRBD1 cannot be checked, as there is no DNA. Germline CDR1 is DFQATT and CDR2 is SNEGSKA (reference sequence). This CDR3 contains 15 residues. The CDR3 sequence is CSASAPGTGGNEQYF.

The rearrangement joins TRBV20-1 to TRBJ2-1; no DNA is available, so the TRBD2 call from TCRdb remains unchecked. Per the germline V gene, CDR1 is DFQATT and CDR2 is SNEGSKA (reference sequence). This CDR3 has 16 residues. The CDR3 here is CSARDNFSGKPNEQFF.

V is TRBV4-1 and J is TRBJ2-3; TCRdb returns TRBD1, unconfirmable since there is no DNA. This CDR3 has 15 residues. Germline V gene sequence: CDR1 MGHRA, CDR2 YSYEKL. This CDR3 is CASSPGTGGADTQYF.

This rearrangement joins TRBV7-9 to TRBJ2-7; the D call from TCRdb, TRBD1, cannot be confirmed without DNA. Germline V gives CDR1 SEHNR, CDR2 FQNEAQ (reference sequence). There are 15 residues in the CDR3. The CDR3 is CASSSRDGLFDEQYF.

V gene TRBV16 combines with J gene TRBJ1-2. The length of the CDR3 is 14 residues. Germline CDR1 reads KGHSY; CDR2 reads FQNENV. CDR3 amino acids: CASSQSRSNYGYTF.

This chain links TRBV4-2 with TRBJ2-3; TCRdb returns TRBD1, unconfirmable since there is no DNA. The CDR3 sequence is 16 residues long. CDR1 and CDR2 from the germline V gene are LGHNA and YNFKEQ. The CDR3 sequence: CASSQVPGGGTDTQYF.

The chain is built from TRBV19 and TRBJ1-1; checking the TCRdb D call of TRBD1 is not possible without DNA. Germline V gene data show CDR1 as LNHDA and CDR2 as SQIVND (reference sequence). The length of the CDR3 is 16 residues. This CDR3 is CASSINGYGAATEAFF. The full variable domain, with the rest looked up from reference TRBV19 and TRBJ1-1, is DGGITQSPKYLFRKEGQNVTLSCEQNLNHDAMYWYRQDPGQGLRLIYYSQIVNDFQKGDIAEGYSVSREKKESFPLTVTSAQKNPTAFYLCASSINGYGAATEAFFGQGTRLTVV.

This CDR3 reads CASSLETRSYGYTF. The chain employs TRBV5-6 and TRBJ1-2. In germline, CDR1 is SGHDT, CDR2 YYEEEE. The CDR3 totals 14 residues.

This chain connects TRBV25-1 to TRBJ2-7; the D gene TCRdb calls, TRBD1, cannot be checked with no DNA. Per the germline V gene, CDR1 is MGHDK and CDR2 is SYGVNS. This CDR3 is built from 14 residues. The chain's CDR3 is CASSPRGGGYEQYF.

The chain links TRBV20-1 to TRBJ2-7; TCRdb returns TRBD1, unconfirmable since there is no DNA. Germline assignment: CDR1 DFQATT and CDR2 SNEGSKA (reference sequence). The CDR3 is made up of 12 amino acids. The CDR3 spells CSVPGTGDEQYF.

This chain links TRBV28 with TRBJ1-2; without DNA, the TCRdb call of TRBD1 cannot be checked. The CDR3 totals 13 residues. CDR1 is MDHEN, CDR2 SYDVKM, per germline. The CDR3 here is CASSLTGLDGYTF.

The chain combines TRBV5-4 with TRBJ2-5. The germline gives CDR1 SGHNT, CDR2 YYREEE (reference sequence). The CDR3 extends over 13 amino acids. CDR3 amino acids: CASSFPLGETQYF.

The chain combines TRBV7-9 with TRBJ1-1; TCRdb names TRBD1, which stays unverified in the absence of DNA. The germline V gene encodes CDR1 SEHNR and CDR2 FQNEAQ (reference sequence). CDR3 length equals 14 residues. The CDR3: CASSLGRVVTEAFF.

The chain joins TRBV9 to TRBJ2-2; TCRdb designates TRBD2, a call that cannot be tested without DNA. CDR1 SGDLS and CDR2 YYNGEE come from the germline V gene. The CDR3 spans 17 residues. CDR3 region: CASSVPSGGGNTGELFF.

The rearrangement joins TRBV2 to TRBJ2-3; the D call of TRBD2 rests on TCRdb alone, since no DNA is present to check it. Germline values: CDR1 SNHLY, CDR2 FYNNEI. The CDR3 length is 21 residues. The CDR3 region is CAREQRGTEQKQRLATDTQYF.

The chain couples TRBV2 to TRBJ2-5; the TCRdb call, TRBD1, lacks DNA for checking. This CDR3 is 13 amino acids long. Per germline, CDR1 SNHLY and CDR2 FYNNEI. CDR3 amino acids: CASRTGYQETQYF.

The CDR3 spells CASSLGGTGIGNEKLFF. V usage is TRBV11-2 and J usage is TRBJ1-4; the D gene TCRdb calls, TRBD1, cannot be checked with no DNA. The CDR3 has 17 residues. CDR1 is SGHAT, CDR2 FQNNGV, per germline.

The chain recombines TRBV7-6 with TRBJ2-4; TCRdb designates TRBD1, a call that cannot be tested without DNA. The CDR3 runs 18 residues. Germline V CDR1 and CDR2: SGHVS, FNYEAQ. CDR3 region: CASSSGPYQGAGKNIQYF.

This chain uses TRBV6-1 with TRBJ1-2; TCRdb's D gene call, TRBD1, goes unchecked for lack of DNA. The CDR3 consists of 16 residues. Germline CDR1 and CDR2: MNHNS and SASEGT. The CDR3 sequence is CASSEFEGDSQYGYTF.

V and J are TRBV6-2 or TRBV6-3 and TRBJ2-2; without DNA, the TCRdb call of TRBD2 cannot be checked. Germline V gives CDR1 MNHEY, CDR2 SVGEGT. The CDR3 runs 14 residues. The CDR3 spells CASSSGGLTGELFF.